These T cell receptor beta chains were read from a single sample in a study of blood T cell repertoires in COVID-19. Using immunoSEQ multiplex PCR, the repertoire was profiled, and TCRdb retains in-frame clones only, with some absent. The table includes about 100,000 clones, about 82% detected once. Material: peripheral blood. These receptors were taken from a man aged 50-59 years with active or convalescent COVID-19. Both conserved end residues are part of each CDR3. The order of the fields is V gene, J gene, clone size, D gene, CDR3 length, CDR3 DNA, CDR3 protein. The D gene is left open where the match is weak. Where a row states a size, it is once, few, many or the class of an expanded clone; other rows omit it.

>TRBV5-5|TRBJ2-5|once|.|14
TGTGCCAGCAGCTTGGCGACAGGAGAAGAGACCCAGTACTTC
CASSLATGEETQYF
>TRBV7-3|TRBJ2-1|.|TRBD2|14
TGTGCCAGCAGCCCCCGGGGAGGGAGGGATGAGCAGTTCTTC
CASSPRGGRDEQFF
>TRBV12-3/TRBV12-4|TRBJ1-4|.|.|13
TGTGCCAGCAGTTGGCGGACAGATGAAAAACTGTTTTTT
CASSWRTDEKLFF
>TRBV19|TRBJ1-1|.|.|14
TGTGCCAGTAGTCCGAACTCGGGGAACACTGAAGCTTTCTTT
CASSPNSGNTEAFF
>TRBV24-1|TRBJ1-1|.|TRBD1|17
TGTGCCACCAGGGAGGACAGGGGTTTTGTAAGCGTTGCTGAAGCTTTCTTT
CATREDRGFVSVAEAFF
>TRBV9|TRBJ2-3|.|.|14
TGTGCCAGCAGGGGACAACGTGACACAGATACGCAGTATTTT
CASRGQRDTDTQYF
>TRBV5-4|TRBJ2-7|.|.|15
TGTGCCAGCAGCTCACGGACAAGGGCCTCCTACGAGCAGTACTTC
CASSSRTRASYEQYF
>TRBV18|TRBJ1-3|.|TRBD1|14
TGTGCCAGCTCTGCAGGGGGCGGTGGAAACACCATATATTTT
CASSAGGGGNTIYF
>TRBV11-2|TRBJ2-7|.|TRBD2|14
TGTGCCAGCAGCTTGACTAGCGGGGTGTACGAGCAGTACTTC
CASSLTSGVYEQYF
>TRBV12-3/TRBV12-4|TRBJ1-2|.|TRBD1|12
TGTGCCAGCAGTCCCAGGGGGTATGGCTACACCTTC
CASSPRGYGYTF
>TRBV19|TRBJ2-7|.|TRBD1|15
TGTGCCAGTAGTCCGCCGGGACAGCAATTTGGAGAGCAGTACTTC
CASSPPGQQFGEQYF
>TRBV28|TRBJ1-6|once|TRBD1|14
TGTGCCAGCAGAGGACAGGGGGCTGGTTCACCCCTCCACTTT
CASRGQGAGSPLHF
>TRBV4-1|TRBJ2-2|.|.|14
TGCGCCAGCAGATTAGCGGATAACACCGGGGAGCTGTTTTTT
CASRLADNTGELFF
>TRBV9|TRBJ1-4|.|.|12
TGTGCCAGCAGCCCGAGAAAAGAAAAACTGTTTTTT
CASSPRKEKLFF
>TRBV28|TRBJ1-5|.|.|12
TGTGCCAGCAGCTCAGGGGATCAGCCCCAGCATTTT
CASSSGDQPQHF
>TRBV9|TRBJ2-1|.|.|17
TGTGCCAGCAGCCCCCCCAGGGGTGGAAGGACCTACAATGAGCAGTTCTTC
CASSPPRGGRTYNEQFF
>TRBV24-1|TRBJ1-1|.|.|13
TGTGCCACCAGTGATTTTACGGAGACTGAAGCTTTCTTT
CATSDFTETEAFF
>TRBV30|TRBJ2-7|.|TRBD1|14
TGTGCCTGGAGCCAGACAGGGGGAAGCTACGAGCAGTACTTC
CAWSQTGGSYEQYF
>TRBV23-1|TRBJ2-1|.|.|17
TGCGCCAGCAGTCAATCCCGGACAGTGACCTCCTACAATGAGCAGTTCTTC
CASSQSRTVTSYNEQFF
>TRBV14|TRBJ1-4|.|TRBD1|14
TGTGCCAGCAGCCACCAAACAGGGGCGGAAAAACTGTTTTTT
CASSHQTGAEKLFF
>TRBV6-5|TRBJ1-3|.|.|10
TGTGCCAGCATAGGGGTTGCCATATATTTT
CASIGVAIYF
>TRBV24-1|TRBJ1-5|.|.|13
TGTGCCACCGGAGGGGAGAGCAATCAGCCCCAGCATTTT
CATGGESNQPQHF
>TRBV19|TRBJ2-1|.|TRBD2|16
TGTGCCAGTAGTACGACGGGACTAGCGGGAGGTGGTGAGCAGTTCTTC
CASSTTGLAGGGEQFF
>TRBV15|TRBJ2-1|.|.|15
TGTGCCACCAGCAGAGACAGCGGAACCTACAATGAGCAGTTCTTC
CATSRDSGTYNEQFF
>TRBV11-3|TRBJ1-1|.|.|12
TGTGCCAGCAGCTACGGTCTCACTGAAGCTTTCTTT
CASSYGLTEAFF
>TRBV7-2|TRBJ2-2|.|.|13
TGTGCCAGCTCAGGGCAGCTGGTGGGGGAGCTGTTTTTT
CASSGQLVGELFF
>TRBV6-5|TRBJ2-2|.|TRBD2|14
TGTGCCAGCAGGGGACTATTATCTACCGGGGAGCTGTTTTTT
CASRGLLSTGELFF
>TRBV13|TRBJ2-2|.|TRBD1|16
TGTGCCAGCAGCACCCGGGACAGGGGGTCTCCCGGGGAGCTGTTTTTT
CASSTRDRGSPGELFF
>TRBV9|TRBJ2-2|.|.|15
TGTGCCAGCAGCGTTCATGAGGGGAACACCGGGGAGCTGTTTTTT
CASSVHEGNTGELFF
>TRBV19|TRBJ1-1|.|TRBD1|13
TGTGCCAGTAGTTCACAGGGGGTAGATGAAGCTTTCTTT
CASSSQGVDEAFF
>TRBV24-1|TRBJ2-2|.|TRBD2|15
TGTGCCACCAGTGATCCCGGGGGGTCCACCGGGGAGCTGTTTTTT
CATSDPGGSTGELFF
>TRBV30|TRBJ1-6|.|.|14
TGTGCCTGGACCAGGGCCAGCAAAAATTCACCCCTCCACTTT
CAWTRASKNSPLHF
>TRBV30|TRBJ2-3|.|.|15
TGTGCCTGGAGTTTTGAAACTCTCGGGACAGATACGCAGTATTTT
CAWSFETLGTDTQYF
>TRBV7-9|TRBJ1-4|.|.|16
TGTGCCAGCAGCCATCCAACGGGACAAGATAATGAAAAACTGTTTTTT
CASSHPTGQDNEKLFF
>TRBV2|TRBJ2-7|.|TRBD1|14
TGTGCCAGCAGGCGGACAGGGGGCGTCTTCGAGCAGTACTTC
CASRRTGGVFEQYF
>TRBV12-3/TRBV12-4|TRBJ2-1|.|.|13
TGTGCCAGCATGGCCTTCTCAGGGCATGAGCAGTTCTTC
CASMAFSGHEQFF
>TRBV6-5|TRBJ1-2|.|.|12
TGTGCCAGCAGAGCAGAGGTTGGCGGCTACACCTTC
CASRAEVGGYTF
>TRBV30|TRBJ1-1|.|TRBD1|14
TGTGCCTGGAGTGCCGGGACAGTAGTCACTGAAGCTTTCTTT
CAWSAGTVVTEAFF
>TRBV10-2|TRBJ2-3|.|.|15
TGCGCCAGCAGTGATGTCGGACTTAGCACAGATACGCAGTATTTT
CASSDVGLSTDTQYF
>TRBV21-1|TRBJ2-2|.|.|16
TGTGCCAGCAGCAAATGCAGGGGCCCTAACACCGGGGAGCTGTTTTTT
CASSKCRGPNTGELFF
>TRBV27|TRBJ1-2|.|.|12
TGTGCCAGCAGGGGGCGCCGTAATGGCTACACCTTC
CASRGRRNGYTF
>TRBV10-3|TRBJ1-2|few|TRBD1|15
TGTGCCATCAGTGAGTCGGGACAGCTGAACTATGGCTACACCTTC
CAISESGQLNYGYTF
>TRBV6-2/TRBV6-3|TRBJ1-2|.|TRBD1|15
TGTGCCAGCAGTTTCCGTCCCGGGACAGGGGTCGGCTACACCTTC
CASSFRPGTGVGYTF
>TRBV3-1/TRBV3-2|TRBJ1-6|.|.|16
TGTGCCAGCAGCCAAGGAATTCAGTCCTATAATTCACCCCTCCACTTT
CASSQGIQSYNSPLHF
>TRBV6-5|TRBJ1-4|.|.|15
TGTGCCAGCAGCCCCCGGGAGGACTATAATGAAAAACTGTTTTTT
CASSPREDYNEKLFF
>TRBV30|TRBJ2-3|.|TRBD1|14
TGTGCCTGGCGGGACAGCACTAGCACAGATACGCAGTATTTT
CAWRDSTSTDTQYF
>TRBV27|TRBJ1-1|.|.|14
TGTGCCAGCAGTTTACGAAGTAGTTCCACTGAAGCTTTCTTT
CASSLRSSSTEAFF
>TRBV19|TRBJ1-2|.|TRBD1|12
TGTGCCAGTAGTGGGACAGCCCATGGCTACACCTTC
CASSGTAHGYTF
>TRBV19|TRBJ1-5|.|TRBD1|15
TGTGCCAGTACCTCGGACAGGGCGAGCAATCAGCCCCAGCATTTT
CASTSDRASNQPQHF
>TRBV30|TRBJ2-7|.|TRBD2|13
TGTGCCTTAATTAGCGGGAGAGACGACGAGCAGTACTTC
CALISGRDDEQYF
>TRBV30|TRBJ1-4|.|TRBD1|13
TGTGCCCACAACAGGGGAACTAATGAAAAACTGTTTTTT
CAHNRGTNEKLFF
>TRBV9|TRBJ1-3|.|.|13
TGTGCCAGCAGCGTAACACAGGGAAACACCATATATTTT
CASSVTQGNTIYF
>TRBV4-1|TRBJ2-5|once|.|15
TGCGCCAGCAGCCAAGATCTGCTCAGGGTTGAGACCCAGTACTTC
CASSQDLLRVETQYF
>TRBV5-5|TRBJ1-5|.|.|16
TGTGCCAGCAGCCCCGAGACAGGACTCGATGTGAAGCCCCAGCATTTT
CASSPETGLDVKPQHF
>TRBV4-1|TRBJ1-2|.|.|14
TGCGCCAGCAGCCGAGAAGTTGCGGGCTATGGCTACACCTTC
CASSREVAGYGYTF